This T cell receptor (beta chain) was sequenced in a study of cytomegalovirus exposure and HLA in healthy donors (dated by TCRdb to about 2017). With regard to the full study: According to an earlier analysis of several hundred of the donors, 150 million to 200 million T cells yielded over 90 million unique TCR beta sequences and roughly 280 Gb of sequence data. A later genetic analysis used genome-wide SNP genotypes for about 60% of the roughly 700 donors, treating that subset as a discovery cohort. Across roughly 420 genotyped donors of the cohort, an average of about 240,000 unique TCR beta nucleotide sequences per donor were sequenced, and approximately 17% of those sequences were non-productive. HLA typing included class I and class II loci at four-digit resolution. Every repertoire in the discovery cohort had been generated on one and the same sequencing platform. Besides the first cohort of hundreds of subjects, a separate validation cohort made up of roughly 130 different subjects was used. In a later analysis, previously published TCR beta repertoires from 500 to 750 donors were re-analyzed and high-resolution HLA genotyping was added so that TCR occurrence patterns could be studied. Typing coverage varied by locus: about 629-630 donors for A, B, C, DRB1 and DQB1; approximately 520 for DQA1; approximately 610 for DPA1; roughly 450 for DPB1. An early release covering some 640 HLA-typed donors comprised approximately 300 gigabases of sequencing data and approximately 80 million unique TCR sequences. The study used immunosequencing to profile the T cell repertoires of approximately 690 subjects and linked those repertoires to cytomegalovirus serostatus. The study combined high-throughput TCR immunosequencing, statistical association of individual TCRs with disease status, and machine learning to predict cytomegalovirus infection status. The genetic ancestry cluster associated with self-reported Caucasian donors included over 65% of the 398 genotyped donors. Rather than using new phenotypic data, the later analysis identified candidate immune exposures from TCR beta sequences and from how often those sequences occurred across donors. Alongside the repertoire data, information on donor age, sex, ethnicity and CMV serostatus was compiled. Roughly 5 DR-DQ haplotypes were handled as single units for association and clustering, since linkage in the cohort was strong. To decide whether each TCR beta V gene segment behaved as functional or pseudogenic, an earlier analysis of approximately 620 of the donors relied on high-throughput TCR beta sequencing. The study aimed to test whether cataloging public T cell receptors could reveal signatures of past pathogen exposure. The research as a whole found: A further reported finding was that TCR beta sequences accurately predicted the HLA-A and HLA-B alleles for most subjects in the first cohort. A later genetic analysis associated a missense DCLRE1C variant with V-gene and J-gene trimming of TCR beta chains, and an independent cohort replicated the association. The cohort was sequenced for TCR beta chains only, and without alpha or paired-chain data the features that could be detected were limited. Compared with equally common non-associated chains, HLA-associated TCR beta chains in a later analysis were more clonally expanded and had lower generation probabilities. A later analysis reported that several top co-occurrence clusters appeared linked to parvovirus B19, influenza, CMV and Epstein-Barr virus. A later analysis found that TCR association rates varied across HLA loci, with DRB1 alleles showing the most associated TCRs and HLA-C alleles the fewest. For the cohort, immune exposure information was limited to CMV serostatus. In an earlier analysis of some 550 of the donors, most TCR beta V segments were observed in productive rearrangements about 87% or about 30% of the time, broadly matching IMGT annotations. Because counts were too low, about 15 rarely observed V segments, including chromosome 9 orphons, were left out of the earlier analysis of about 500 of the donors. Some IMGT-functional V segments, including TRBV6-2 and TRBV6-3, could not be told apart with the 87-base-pair reads, so those segments were excluded. Sequencing depth was assumed to be roughly uniform across donors in the presence/absence analyses, though that assumption may not hold. The authors suggested that the approach could potentially be generalized to other disease states and immunological phenotypes. In both the original and validation cohorts, the classifier was reported to diagnose cytomegalovirus status with high specificity and sensitivity. Most TCR sequences were seen in very few donors, while some public TCRs were found in many individuals. In the study, around 150 TCR beta chains were listed as associated with cytomegalovirus. A later analysis associated 16,951 TCR beta sequences with specific HLA alleles at a false discovery rate of 0.05. Because HLA typing was missing for some donors at each locus, association tests included only the typed subset. In a later genetic analysis, fewer N-insertions in productive TCRs were reported among donors in an Asian-associated ancestry cluster than the approximately 710-donor mean. The sequencing pipeline was judged likely to have produced a cluster of highly shared sequence variants as a technical artifact. When HLA alleles, especially DR and DQ, strongly co-occurred, attributing TCR associations to individual alleles was difficult. According to a later analysis, most CMV-associated TCR beta chains appeared to be HLA-restricted, and the HLA associations seemed to be driven largely by CMV exposure. Correlated functional status among segregating V segments might be attributable to linkage disequilibrium, but an unknown experimental factor could not be ruled out. A few of the identified cytomegalovirus-associated TCR beta chains were confirmed in vitro to be specific for cytomegalovirus antigens.

The cohort was made up of under 800 healthy bone marrow donors. At the time of sampling, every cohort member was nominally healthy, though immune exposures that went unrecorded were likely present. The donor was CMV seronegative and was included in the group of hundreds of seronegative cohort members. Each donor provided a peripheral blood sample, and peripheral blood mononuclear cells were used for TCR beta sequencing. The Qiagen DNeasy Blood Extraction Kit was used to extract genomic DNA from the blood cell samples. A few counts support this clone. What antigen it recognizes has not been identified. Qualities for individual bases were not recorded, and no much larger clone is one base off. The receptor library was made with the immunoSEQ multiplex PCR assay. For the multiplex PCR, a mixture combining 60 forward primers for TCR Vbeta segments and 13 reverse primers for TCR Jbeta segments was used. The CDR3 region of rearranged TCR beta genes was amplified from genomic DNA with a multiplex PCR assay. Amplified TCR beta libraries were sequenced as 87-base-pair reads on the Illumina HiSeq System. Processing in the source paper ran as follows. A later analysis tallied 70 million to 100 million unique TCR beta chains across the 550 to 850 repertoires, and 10 million to 11 million of those chains were shared by two or more donors. Raw reads were error-corrected and collapsed into unique sequences by a nearest-neighbor algorithm in which closely related sequences were merged to remove PCR and sequencing errors. CDR3 sequences were aligned to IMGT reference sequences to assign V, D and J gene segments. For a sequence to be retained, a match of at least six nucleotides was required to both a V gene segment and a J gene segment. Rearrangements were classified as productive when the CDR3 lacked stop codons and remained in frame with V and J, and all other rearrangements were classified as non-productive. CDR3 was defined by IMGT convention, running from the second conserved V-encoded cysteine to the conserved J-encoded phenylalanine. In an earlier analysis of roughly 610 of the donors, sequences lacking an unambiguous match to a single V gene segment were excluded. In an earlier analysis of some 590 of the donors, a V segment was called functional when productive rearrangements were above 56.7%, and segregating when the standard deviation between donors exceeded 5%. To diagnose cytomegalovirus status from the catalog of TCR beta chain sequences, a statistical classification framework was built. A later analysis assigned V and J genes by comparing TCR nucleotide sequences with IMGT/GENE-DB human TR gene sequences. Using the TCRdist pipeline, a later analysis assigned CDR3 sequences along with most-parsimonious VDJ recombination scenarios. In a later analysis, each TCR beta chain was defined by its CDR3 amino acid sequence together with its V-gene family, and reads lacking a unique V-gene family were excluded. As a way to deal with suspected cross-contamination and a sequencing artifact, a later analysis dropped hundreds of nucleotide sequences that were highly shared and had low generation probability. For each public chain, a later analysis derived a clonal expansion index from normalized ranks of inferred template counts within each repertoire. A later analysis computed generation probabilities with a VDJ recombination model fitted to out-of-frame rearrangements, and checked the results against IGoR. In a later analysis, TCR-TCR, TCR-HLA and TCR-CMV co-occurrence was scored with hypergeometric tests, and a repertoire-size bias correction was applied to TCR pairs. In a later analysis, false discovery rates were estimated by permuting HLA or CMV assignments 20 times. A later analysis grouped co-occurring TCRs with DBSCAN, adding TCRdist sequence similarity when clustering within HLA-allele-positive subsets. Repertoires with fewer than 30,000 or more than 120,000 public chains were left out of co-occurrence clustering, as were four to six repertoires with anomalous nucleotide sharing. Drawn from immuneACCESS, this table holds only the in-frame rearrangements with V and J called that TCRdb kept. Clones are partly lost; checked studies trace under half to an unresolved V gene and leave the rest unexplained. That table gives V, J and clone size, and the DNA gave D and trimming. Recorded for this sample are around 150,000 clones; roughly four fifths of them occurred a single time. Clones ranked in the top ten supply approximately 1.3% of the sample.

The germline V gene supplies CDR1 SGHRS and CDR2 YFSETQ. The CDR3, from cysteine to phenylalanine, totals 15 residues. Kept here is only the CDR3 DNA, which spans 45 bases and is read in frame from base 1. V lost 4 bases and J lost 2 bases; the stretch between them is 14 bases long. Recombination joined TRBV5-1 with TRBJ2-3, with no confident D gene call. The sequence came from a man between 18 and 35 years old in good health and CMV-seronegative. The material sequenced was PBMCs. At the DNA level, the sequence is TGCGCCAGCAGCCCAGAGCTAGGAGTCACAGATACGCAGTATTTT. The resulting protein is CASSPELGVTDTQYF.